The clone carrying this T cell receptor beta chain showed up just a few times. Its target is not known. This sample was included in a study of blood T cells in healthy people across ages. For the second PCR, which ran for roughly 6 to 11 cycles, a sample-barcoded 5' primer and a J-beta primer mix were used. TCRdb redid the calling of the 5' RACE reads with MiXCR, one entry per CDR3 protein. Found here are a few hundred thousand distinct CDR3 sequences, about 26% of them singletons; the top ten hold about 3.3%. Per germline, CDR1 ENHRY and CDR2 SYGVKD. This CDR3 comprises 17 residues. The junction had 16 bases not matched to a gene; V was cut back by 6 bases and J by 6 bases. Those donating, healthy Caucasian individuals from Russia, were aged about 6 to 100. Study-level points and caveats: Age advanced and TCR beta diversity per million T cells fell, roughly linearly.

These same data were also listed under a study on T cells of mothers and their children. This second report adds: Mothers and children who were related shared slightly more overlap than unrelated pairs, but not significantly more.

The chain is built from TRBV10-3 and TRBJ2-5, with TRBD1 identical over 10 bases. This receptor was taken from a boy under 10 years old in good health. The source material was blood. DNA of the CDR3: TGTGCCATCAGGCCGCACGGGAAAGGACAGGGGGGAAAGACCCAGTACTTC. Translation gives CAIRPHGKGQGGKTQYF.